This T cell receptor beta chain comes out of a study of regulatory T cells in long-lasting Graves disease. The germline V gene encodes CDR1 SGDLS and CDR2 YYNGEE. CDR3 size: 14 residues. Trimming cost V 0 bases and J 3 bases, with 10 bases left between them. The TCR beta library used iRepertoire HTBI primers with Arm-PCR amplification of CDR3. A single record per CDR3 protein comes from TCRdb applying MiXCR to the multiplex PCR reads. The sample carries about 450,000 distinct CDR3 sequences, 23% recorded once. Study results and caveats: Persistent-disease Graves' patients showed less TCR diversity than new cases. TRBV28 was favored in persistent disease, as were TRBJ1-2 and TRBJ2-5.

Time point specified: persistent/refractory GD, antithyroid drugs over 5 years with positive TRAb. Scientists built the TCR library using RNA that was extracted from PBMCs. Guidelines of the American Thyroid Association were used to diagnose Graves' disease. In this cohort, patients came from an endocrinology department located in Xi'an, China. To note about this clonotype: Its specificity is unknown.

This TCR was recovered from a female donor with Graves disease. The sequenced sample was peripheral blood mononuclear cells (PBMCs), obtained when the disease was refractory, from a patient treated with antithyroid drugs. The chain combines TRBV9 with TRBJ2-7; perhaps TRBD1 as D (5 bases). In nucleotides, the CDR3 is TGTGCCAGCAGCGTAGCATCAGGGAACTACGAGCAGTACTTC. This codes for CASSVASGNYEQYF.